This T cell receptor (beta chain) was observed in a study of T-cell reconstitution after alpha-beta-depleted transplantation in children. Overall study findings and caveats: Newly generated T cells supplied most T-cell counts and diversity one year post-transplant. Recipient T cells and thymic progenitors that survived were the source of the high TCRbeta diversity seen at day 60 in some patients. Reportedly, only several hundred clones from non-depleted graft cells drove alpha-beta T-cell counts at about two months.

As to this clonotype: Its antigen is not known.

Preparation of the TCRbeta library used unique molecular identifiers. TCRdb analysed the PCR reads with MiXCR anew, one entry per CDR3 protein. The sample includes about 32,000 distinct CDR3 sequences, around 7% of them seen just once. The TCR originated in a child less than two years old who had a stem cell transplant for acute myeloid leukemia, so the T cells may come from the graft donor. The sample consisted of peripheral blood, taken 60 days after TCRalphabeta/CD19-depleted stem cell transplant.

CDR3 bases: TGTGCCACCAGTGTGACAGGGTCCTACAATGAGCAGTTCTTC. This translates into CATSVTGSYNEQFF. The J gene is TRBJ2-1, the V gene TRBV24-1, with 7 bases aligning to TRBD1. The ends lost 5 bases at V and 1 base at J; junction bases unmatched: 1. The length of the CDR3 is 14 residues. Germline CDR1 reads KGHDR; CDR2 reads SFDVKD.